This TCR beta chain was observed in a study of cytomegalovirus exposure and HLA in healthy donors. CDR1 and CDR2 from the germline V gene are LNHDA and SQIVND (reference sequence). The CDR3 consists of 11 residues. Deletions cut 6 bases from V and 4 bases from J, with 6 bases between. The PCR employed 60 Vbeta primers together with 13 Jbeta primers. TCRdb's table, derived via immunoSEQ multiplex PCR, lists solely in-frame clones and lacks some. Of 140,000 to 150,000 clones listed, roughly 65% are singletons. V gene TRBV19 combines with J gene TRBJ1-2; D uncertain. The sequenced sample was PBMCs. This sequence was found in a man aged 60 to 69 in good health and CMV-seronegative. The DNA for the CDR3 is TGTGCCAGTAGGTACAGCTATGGCTACACCTTC. This sequence encodes CASRYSYGYTF.